This T cell receptor (beta chain) originates from a study of shared clonotypes between healthy human individuals. Trimming shortened V by 4 bases and J by 4 bases, and 13 bases separated the two germline ends. CDR1 and CDR2 (germline): LGHNA, YSLEER. The CDR3 extends over 14 amino acids. As regards this clone: The target antigen is unknown.

Study-wide points: Among a few donors, approximately 5% of naive CD4 clonotypes were found in common.

Clones were read by immunoSEQ multiplex PCR, and TCRdb kept only the in-frame ones, dropping some. The sample lists 1.4 million or so clones; approximately 98.5% were seen once. Investigators divided CD4+ cells into CD45RA+ naive and CD45RA-negative memory subsets. This receptor was taken from a man aged 30 to 39 in good health. What was sequenced was naive CD4+ T cells sorted from blood. Regarding subset: CD45RA+ positively selected. The chain couples TRBV4-3 to TRBJ1-2; D is ambiguous. The CDR3 DNA is TGCGCCAGCAGCCTCGGACCGGCTGGCTATGGCTACACCTTC. This encodes CASSLGPAGYGYTF.